This TCR beta chain was sequenced during a study of beta chain features in type 1 diabetes. The CDR3 totals 15 residues. V was shortened by 0 bases and J by 0 bases, with 9 bases between the two germline ends. Germline loops: CDR1 SGHDT, CDR2 YYEEEE. Sequenced material consisted of expressed TCRB transcripts (all of the isolated RNA was reverse transcribed). TCRdb's table, derived via immunoSEQ multiplex PCR, lists solely in-frame clones and lacks some. The sample gives under 800,000 clones, around 15% of which show up once; about 0.086% is in the top ten. The sample taken for sequencing was naive CD4+ T cells from blood. The TCR comes from a man aged 18-30 years in good health. V is TRBV5-6 and J is TRBJ1-2; D remains unclear. CDR3 bases: TGTGCCAGCAGCTTGGCCCCTAACTCTAACTATGGCTACACCTTC. Translation: CASSLAPNSNYGYTF.